These T cell receptor beta chains were read from a single sample in a study of breast tumors, draining lymph nodes, adjacent tissues. Via MiXCR, TCRdb re-called the multiplex PCR reads, giving one row per CDR3 protein. This table holds 250,000 or so distinct CDR3 sequences, more than 30% found once. The sequenced sample was axillary lymph node tissue. The receptors come from a female donor with breast cancer. Some clones in this sample may be carry-over from other donors' samples. The CDR3 runs from the conserved cysteine through the conserved F or W. D genes are given only for firm matches. Expanded clones are given a class, and other clones once, few, many or no size at all.

D gene	V gene	J gene	clone size	CDR3 protein	CDR3 DNA
-	TRBV7-9	TRBJ2-7	-	CASSFDADGVTSYEQYF	TGTGCCAGCAGCTTTGATGCGGACGGGGTCACATCCTACGAGCAGTACTTC
-	TRBV6-2/TRBV6-3	TRBJ2-1	-	CASTPPGADNEQFF	TGTGCCAGCACCCCCCCCGGGGCCGATAATGAGCAGTTCTTC
-	TRBV11-3	TRBJ1-1	once	CASSLGEGGSEAFF	TGTGCCAGCAGCTTAGGGGAGGGGGGGTCTGAAGCTTTCTTT
TRBD2	TRBV6-1	TRBJ2-1	many	CASRLAVSYNEQFF	TGTGCCAGCAGGCTAGCGGTCTCCTACAATGAGCAGTTCTTC
TRBD1	TRBV6-2/TRBV6-3	TRBJ1-2	few	CASTFAGQTNYGYTF	TGTGCCAGCACATTTGCGGGACAGACTAACTATGGCTACACCTTC
TRBD1	TRBV10-2	TRBJ1-6	-	CASSATGVGSPLHF	TGCGCCAGCAGTGCGACAGGGGTCGGATCACCCCTCCACTTT
-	TRBV30	TRBJ2-2	-	CAWIRTGELFF	TGTGCCTGGATCCGGACCGGGGAGCTGTTTTTT
-	TRBV2	TRBJ2-5	many	CASSDEETQYF	TGTGCCAGCAGTGATGAGGAGACCCAGTACTTC
-	TRBV6-6	TRBJ1-2	many	CASSHSLTDGYTF	TGTGCCAGCAGTCACTCGTTGACGGATGGCTACACCTTC
-	TRBV5-6	TRBJ1-1	once	CASSLGRGRGTEAFF	TGTGCCAGCAGCTTGGGACGAGGGCGAGGCACTGAAGCTTTCTTT
TRBD2	TRBV5-6	TRBJ2-2	many	CASSLRTSGDTGELFF	TGTGCCAGCAGCTTGCGGACTAGCGGGGACACCGGGGAGCTGTTTTTT
TRBD1	TRBV2	TRBJ2-5	-	CASNRQGGYEQETQYF	TGTGCCAGCAATAGACAGGGCGGCTACGAGCAAGAGACCCAGTACTTC
-	TRBV3-1	TRBJ1-2	many	CASTTTANVNYGYTF	TGTGCCAGCACCACAACAGCCAACGTCAACTATGGCTACACCTTC
-	TRBV6-5	TRBJ1-3	-	CASSPMGGFGNTIYF	TGTGCCAGCAGTCCGATGGGGGGGTTCGGAAACACCATATATTTT
-	TRBV12-5	TRBJ2-3	few	CASGHERRGTDTQYF	TGTGCTAGTGGCCACGAGCGCAGGGGCACAGATACGCAGTATTTT
-	TRBV20-1	TRBJ1-4	many	CSAGEGGLVGEKLFF	TGCAGTGCGGGGGAAGGGGGGTTAGTGGGTGAAAAACTGTTTTTT
-	TRBV9	TRBJ2-3	many	CASGTAPSTDTQYF	TGTGCCAGCGGTACAGCCCCTAGCACAGATACGCAGTATTTT
-	TRBV12-3/TRBV12-4	TRBJ1-5	many	CASSLKAVGQPQHF	TGTGCCAGCAGTTTAAAGGCAGTCGGTCAGCCCCAGCATTTT
-	TRBV5-8	TRBJ1-6	many	CATKDSTRNSPLHF	TGTGCCACCAAGGACAGCACCCGTAATTCACCCCTCCACTTT
-	TRBV2	TRBJ2-2	-	CARPPNFLATGELFF	TGTGCTAGACCTCCCAACTTCCTAGCGACCGGGGAGCTGTTTTTT
-	TRBV6-1	TRBJ2-7	-	CASSEGTDFSYEQYF	TGTGCCAGCAGTGAAGGGACAGACTTCTCCTACGAGCAGTACTTC
-	TRBV5-8	TRBJ1-3	many	CASSLDGNTIYF	TGTGCCAGCAGCTTAGATGGAAACACCATATATTTT